This TCR beta chain was captured in a study of blood T cells in healthy people across ages. Comment on this clonotype: Its antigen remains unknown.

The second PCR ran about 6 to 12 cycles with a sample-barcoded 5' primer and J-beta primers. Each cDNA was tagged by a template-switch adaptor containing 12 random nucleotides. From the 5' RACE reads, TCRdb called clonotypes with MiXCR, one entry per CDR3 protein. The top ten clones hold under 30% of a sample with fewer than 2,000,000 distinct CDR3 sequences, 39% of them seen once. Study-level findings and limits: Unknown CMV status may confound age-related changes in expanded clones. It was held that diversity estimates obtained from one million T cells represented underestimates.

The CDR3 has 15 amino acids. Germline trimming cut 8 bases from V and 6 bases from J; bases unmatched to any gene: 10. Samples had at least 7 million PBMCs isolated from them. The clonotype comes from a human donor in good health. The rearrangement links TRBV12-3 or TRBV12-4 to TRBJ2-3; 11 positions match TRBD2. The specimen sequenced was blood. CDR3 residues: CASDDSGGASDTQYF. CDR3 coding DNA: TGTGCCAGCGACGATAGCGGGGGGGCCTCGGATACGCAGTATTTT.